Presented here are 24 T cell receptor beta chains from one specimen sequenced in a study of blood T cell repertoires in COVID-19. Profiling relied on immunoSEQ multiplex PCR, and the TCRdb table lists in-frame clones only, not all of them. This repertoire shows about 110,000 clones, over 60% found once; its top ten account for around 15%. The sequencing input was peripheral blood. The receptors originated from a woman aged 80 or older with active or convalescent COVID-19.

The V call is TRBV7-8, the J call TRBJ1-6, with D unresolved. The CDR3 is 13 residues long. The germline CDR1 and CDR2 sequences are SGHVS and FQNEAQ. V lost 1 base to trimming and J lost 8 bases, with 6 bases between them. CDR3 loop: CASSLGGDSPLHF. CDR3 nucleotide sequence: TGTGCCAGCAGCTTAGGAGGCGATTCACCCCTCCACTTT.

The chain is built from TRBV30 and TRBJ1-5; D gene ambiguous. Trimming stripped 3 bases from V and 6 bases from J, with 12 bases between. The CDR3 extends over 13 amino acids. CDR1 and CDR2 from the germline V gene are GTSNPN and SVGIG (reference sequence). The CDR3 coding sequence is TGTGCCTGGAGCGGAAATACGGGTCAGCCCCAGCATTTT. The encoded protein is CAWSGNTGQPQHF.

The chain couples TRBV27 to TRBJ2-3; D not certain. This CDR3 is built from 14 residues. Trimming removed 0 bases from V and 7 bases from J, with 11 bases in between. Looked up from germline, CDR1 is MNHEY and CDR2 is SMNVEV (reference sequence). Here the CDR3 DNA reads TGTGCCAGCAGTTTATCGGCTAGATTCCATACGCAGTATTTT. Translation: CASSLSARFHTQYF.

The chain recombines TRBV5-1 with TRBJ1-2; D perhaps matches TRBD1 (5 bases). Trimming took 2 bases from V and 1 from J, leaving 15 bases between them. The CDR3 is 16 residues long. Germline values: CDR1 SGHRS, CDR2 YFSETQ. The CDR3 reads CASSFPGGGNNYGYTF. Here the CDR3 DNA reads TGCGCCAGCAGCTTCCCCGGGGGAGGAAATAACTATGGCTACACCTTC. The whole variable domain, filled in from reference TRBV5-1 and TRBJ1-2, reads KAGVTQTPRYLIKTRGQQVTLSCSPISGHRSVSWYQQTPGQGLQFLFEYFSETQRNKGNFPGRFSGRQFSNSRSEMNVSTLELGDSALYLCASSFPGGGNNYGYTFGSGTRLTVV.

This sequence joins TRBV2 and TRBJ2-1; 11 bases fit TRBD1. Germline CDR1 and CDR2: SNHLY and FYNNEI. Trimming cost V 7 bases and J 0 bases; bases outside gene matches: 5. The CDR3 runs to 16 residues. The CDR3 sequence: CASTGQGALSYNEQFF. In nucleotides, the CDR3 is TGTGCCAGCACCGGACAGGGGGCTCTCTCCTACAATGAGCAGTTCTTC.

The chain's CDR3 is CASSLTRLETQYF. CDR3 DNA: TGCGCCAGCAGCCTAACTAGATTGGAGACCCAGTACTTC. This chain uses TRBV4-1 with TRBJ2-5; tentative D call: TRBD2 (5 bases). The ends were cut back, 4 bases at V and 5 bases at J, with 11 bases in the middle. Germline V gives CDR1 MGHRA, CDR2 YSYEKL. This CDR3 is 13 amino acids long.

This clone was seen a handful of times. One junction end does not reproduce the germline sequence, and a read error may be involved. The chain couples TRBV12-5 to TRBJ2-7; D remains unclear. Germline values: CDR1 LGHNT, CDR2 FRNRAP. The length of the CDR3 is 10 residues. The CDR3 is CASGLYPMRF. The CDR3 bases are TGTGCTAGTGGTTTGTACCCCATGCGCTTC.

This clone was found once. This chain joins TRBV9 and TRBJ2-3, with 9 bases aligning to TRBD2. The V gene end was trimmed by 3 bases and the J gene end by 5 bases; junction bases not matched to a gene: 7. Germline V lookup: CDR1 SGDLS, CDR2 YYNGEE. This CDR3 spans 15 amino acids. The CDR3 region is CASSEIAGELDTQYF. The CDR3 DNA follows: TGTGCCAGCAGCGAGATAGCGGGAGAATTAGATACGCAGTATTTT.

Notes on this clone: This CDR3 is missing its conserved last phenylalanine or tryptophan, likely due to a read error. The limits of the CDR3 on the DNA are not certain, so only TCRdb's listed CDR3 is given. J is TRBJ1-1 and V is TRBV11-3. Germline V lookup: CDR1 SGHNT, CDR2 YENEEA. The CDR3 contains 13 residues when both ends are counted. The CDR3 spells CASSLIPGVDLEA.

The chain employs TRBV18 and TRBJ1-2; perhaps TRBD1 as D (6 bases). Germline CDR1 reads KGHSH; CDR2 reads LQKENI. The CDR3 length is 14 residues. V shed 2 bases and J shed 1 base, with 8 bases lying between them. This CDR3 is CASSPVGGNYGYTF. CDR3 DNA sequence: TGTGCCAGCTCACCAGTAGGGGGTAACTATGGCTACACCTTC.

The chain couples TRBV6-1 to TRBJ1-2; perhaps TRBD1 as D (5 bases). This CDR3 has 13 residues. Germline V lookup: CDR1 MNHNS, CDR2 SASEGT. V was cut by 2 bases and J by 8 bases, with 12 bases left in between. For the CDR3, the DNA is TGTGCCAGCAGTGAACCAGGGTTTGGGGGCTACACCTTC. It is translated as CASSEPGFGGYTF.

V and J are TRBV6-1 and TRBJ1-5, with TRBD1 matching over 9 bases. The CDR3 is 16 amino acids. Germline V gene data show CDR1 as MNHNS and CDR2 as SASEGT. The ends lost 2 bases at V and 6 bases at J; junction bases unmatched: 8. The CDR3 DNA reads TGTGCCAGCAGTGAAAGGCAGGACAGGGGTGGTCAGCCCCAGCATTTT. It encodes CASSERQDRGGQPQHF.

This chain uses TRBV27 with TRBJ2-3; perhaps TRBD1 as D (5 bases). The CDR3 is made up of 15 amino acids. Per the germline V gene, CDR1 is MNHEY and CDR2 is SMNVEV (reference sequence). Trimming took 5 bases from V and 2 from J, leaving 14 bases between them. The CDR3 region has the DNA TGTGCCAGCAGTCCCTGGGGCAGCTACACAGATACGCAGTATTTT. This translates into CASSPWGSYTDTQYF.

This chain joins TRBV12-3 or TRBV12-4 and TRBJ1-4, with D hard to call. This CDR3 comprises 13 residues. V lost 2 bases and J lost 7, with 8 bases in between. DNA of the CDR3: TGTGCCAGCAGTTTAATCAGTGGTGAAAAACTGTTTTTT. Translating gives CASSLISGEKLFF.

The chain has TRBV18 and TRBJ1-4; TRBD1 agrees at 7 bases. Germline trimming cut 4 bases from V and 6 bases from J; bases unmatched to any gene: 11. Germline V gene data show CDR1 as KGHSH and CDR2 as LQKENI. The CDR3 consists of 16 residues. The CDR3 region has the DNA TGTGCCAGCTCACGATGGACCGGGACAGTGGATGAAAAACTGTTTTTT. Its protein product is CASSRWTGTVDEKLFF.

The rearrangement uses TRBV6-5 and TRBJ1-2, with unresolved D. The CDR3 has 13 amino acids. Germline CDR1 is MNHEY and CDR2 is SVGAGI. Trimming left V 4 bases short and J 8 bases short, with 14 bases between. CDR3 DNA sequence: TGTGCCAGCAGTTTAAGCAGTGGAGGCGGCTACACCTTC. Its translation is CASSLSSGGGYTF.

This clone was detected once. The V gene is TRBV7-9, the J gene TRBJ2-1, with TRBD2 matching over 9 bases. Per germline, CDR1 SEHNR and CDR2 FQNEAQ (reference sequence). The ends lost 6 bases at V and 0 bases at J; junction bases unmatched: 12. This CDR3 is built from 18 residues. The CDR3 DNA reads as TGTGCCAGCAGTCCTGTCGGTAGCGGGAGTGGCTCCTACAATGAGCAGTTCTTC. It specifies CASSPVGSGSGSYNEQFF.

This clone was detected only a few times. V is TRBV18 and J is TRBJ2-1, with 9 bases that match TRBD1. This CDR3 has 15 residues. Germline lookup yields CDR1 KGHSH and CDR2 LQKENI. Trimming removed 1 base from V and 3 bases from J; junction bases left unmatched: 1. CDR3 amino acids: CASSPRTGVYNEQFF. The DNA of the CDR3 is TGTGCCAGCTCACCACGGACAGGGGTCTACAATGAGCAGTTCTTC.

V gene TRBV28 combines with J gene TRBJ1-4, with 9 bases matching TRBD1. Per the germline V gene, CDR1 is MDHEN and CDR2 is SYDVKM. The CDR3 contains 15 residues. J gave up 11 bases and V 5 bases, and 12 bases lay outside the gene matches. CDR3 region: CASSPMGTGIGKLFF. CDR3 DNA sequence: TGTGCCAGCAGTCCCATGGGGACAGGGATTGGGAAACTGTTTTTT.

V and J are TRBV27 and TRBJ1-2, with D possibly being TRBD1 (5 bases). V lost 5 bases and J 5 bases, leaving 12 bases between the germline ends. There are 13 residues in the CDR3. CDR1 is MNHEY, CDR2 SMNVEV, per germline (reference sequence). The CDR3 DNA follows: TGTGCCAGCAGTCCGGTGGGGGGATATGGCTACACCTTC. As protein: CASSPVGGYGYTF.

The chain employs TRBV5-1 and TRBJ2-7; 14 bases are a match to TRBD2. Germline assignment: CDR1 SGHRS and CDR2 YFSETQ. The CDR3 has 16 residues. Trimming took 4 bases from V and 1 from J; bases not matched to a gene: 4. The CDR3 is CASSLGTSGGSYEQYF. Written as DNA, the CDR3 is TGCGCCAGCAGCCTAGGGACTAGCGGGGGATCCTACGAGCAGTACTTC.

The chain recombines TRBV29-1 with TRBJ2-5; 7 bases are shared with TRBD2. Germline CDR1 and CDR2: SQVTM and ANQGSEA. The CDR3 is 15 amino acids. V trimming: 5 bases; J trimming: 5 bases; junction bases outside the gene matches: 14. The DNA of the CDR3 is TGCAGCGTTACGACCTGGGGAGGGCCGAGGGAGACCCAGTACTTC. It yields the protein CSVTTWGGPRETQYF.

The chain uses TRBV29-1 and TRBJ1-1, with TRBD1 matching 8 bases. The CDR3 is 13 residues long. The ends lost 4 bases at V and 8 bases at J; junction bases unmatched: 9. The germline gives CDR1 SQVTM, CDR2 ANQGSEA. This chain's CDR3 is CSVGKGQGHEAFF. CDR3 coding DNA: TGCAGCGTTGGAAAAGGACAGGGACACGAAGCTTTCTTT.

V and J are TRBV7-9 and TRBJ1-2, with D hard to call. The CDR3 is 12 amino acids. Germline V gene sequence: CDR1 SEHNR, CDR2 FQNEAQ (reference sequence). Between the trimmed V and J ends, which lost 5 bases and 3 bases, there was a span of 7 bases. CDR3 region: CASSEVYYGYTF. Here the CDR3 DNA reads TGTGCCAGCAGCGAGGTGTACTATGGCTACACCTTC.